This T cell receptor beta chain stems from a study of T cells in Graves' hyperthyroidism and ophthalmopathy. CDR3 length equals 15 residues. Germline assignment: CDR1 LNHDA and CDR2 SQIVND (reference sequence). The source material, RNA transcripts, was used to amplify TCR beta CDR3 regions. The HTBI primer set was used in a first-round RT-PCR of the TCR CDR3. TCRdb itself ran the multiplex PCR reads through MiXCR, one entry per CDR3 protein. The profile shows over 500,000 distinct CDR3 sequences, roughly 15% of them singletons. Ophthalmopathy in the patients scored at least 3 on Clinical Activity Score and at least 4 on NOSPECS grade, lasting under 3 months. Based on clinical symptoms, serum thyroxine and TRAb, thyroid ultrasound and orbital computed tomography, diagnoses were reached. Points from the study as a whole: A model of 13 V-J features distinguished ophthalmopathy from stable hyperthyroidism. Blood also held most thyroid clonotypes expanded beyond 0.001.

This clonotype was counted a few times. Its antigen is unidentified. A read error may account for a junction end that differs from germline. The sequence derives from a woman aged 25 to 39 with Graves' ophthalmopathy. The chain employs TRBV19 and TRBJ2-5; the D is unclear. Sequencing was carried out using blood. The chain's CDR3 is CASSMGSDRQGTQYF. In nucleotides, the CDR3 is TGTGCCAGTAGTATGGGGTCAGATCGACAAGGGACCCAGTACTTC.